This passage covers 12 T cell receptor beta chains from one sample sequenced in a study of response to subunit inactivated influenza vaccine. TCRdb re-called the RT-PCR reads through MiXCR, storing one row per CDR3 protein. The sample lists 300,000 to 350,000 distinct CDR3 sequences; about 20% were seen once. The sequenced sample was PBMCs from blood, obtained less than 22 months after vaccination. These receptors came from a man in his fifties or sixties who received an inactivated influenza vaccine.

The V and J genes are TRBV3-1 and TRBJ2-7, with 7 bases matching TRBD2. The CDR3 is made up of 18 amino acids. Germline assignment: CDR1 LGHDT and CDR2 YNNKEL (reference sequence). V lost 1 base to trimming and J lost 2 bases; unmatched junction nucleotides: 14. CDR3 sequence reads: CASSQAHPFAGVTYEQYF. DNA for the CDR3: TGTGCCAGCAGCCAAGCCCACCCTTTCGCGGGGGTCACCTACGAGCAGTACTTC.

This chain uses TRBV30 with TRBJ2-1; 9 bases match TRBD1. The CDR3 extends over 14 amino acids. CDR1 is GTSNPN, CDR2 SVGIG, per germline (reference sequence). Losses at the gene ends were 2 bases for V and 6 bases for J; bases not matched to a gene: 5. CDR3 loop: CAWSTTTGGNEQFF. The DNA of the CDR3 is TGTGCCTGGAGTACGACGACAGGGGGCAATGAGCAGTTCTTC.

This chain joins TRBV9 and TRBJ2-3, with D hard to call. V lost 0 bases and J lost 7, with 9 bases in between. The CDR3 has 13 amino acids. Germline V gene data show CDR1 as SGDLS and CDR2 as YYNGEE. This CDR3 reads CASSVEEGNTQYF. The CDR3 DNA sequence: TGTGCCAGCAGCGTAGAAGAAGGAAATACGCAGTATTTT.

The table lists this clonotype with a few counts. DNA for the CDR3: TGTGCCAGCAGCCCGGCTAGCGGGAGCTCCTACAATGAGCAGTTCTTC. This gives the protein CASSPASGSSYNEQFF. The chain has TRBV7-9 and TRBJ2-1; 10 bases line up with TRBD2. Per the germline V gene, CDR1 is SEHNR and CDR2 is FQNEAQ (reference sequence). The CDR3 has 16 residues. Germline trimming cut 5 bases from V and 0 bases from J; bases unmatched to any gene: 4.

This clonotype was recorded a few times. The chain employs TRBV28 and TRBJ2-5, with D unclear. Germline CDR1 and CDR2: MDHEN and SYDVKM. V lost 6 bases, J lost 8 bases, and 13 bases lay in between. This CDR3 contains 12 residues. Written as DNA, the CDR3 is TGTGCCAGCAGGGACGTTAAGAGAACCCAGTACTTC. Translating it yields CASRDVKRTQYF. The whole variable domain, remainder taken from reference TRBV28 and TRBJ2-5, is DVKVTQSSRYLVKRTGEKVFLECVQDMDHENMFWYRQDPGLGLRLIYFSYDVKMKEKGDIPEGYSVSREKKERFSLILESASTNQTSMYLCASRDVKRTQYFGPGTRLLVL.

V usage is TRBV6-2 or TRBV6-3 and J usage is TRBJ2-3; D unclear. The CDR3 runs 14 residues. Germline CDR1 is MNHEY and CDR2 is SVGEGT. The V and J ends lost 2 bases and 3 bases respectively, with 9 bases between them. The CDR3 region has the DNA TGTGCCAGCAGTTACGATCCCCGTACAGATACGCAGTATTTT. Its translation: CASSYDPRTDTQYF.

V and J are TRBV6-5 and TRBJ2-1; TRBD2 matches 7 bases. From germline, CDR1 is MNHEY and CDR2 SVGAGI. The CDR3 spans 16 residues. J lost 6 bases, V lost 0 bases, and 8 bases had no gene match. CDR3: CASSYSRAGAGNEQFF. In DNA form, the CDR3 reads TGTGCCAGCAGTTACTCGAGGGCGGGAGCAGGCAATGAGCAGTTCTTC.

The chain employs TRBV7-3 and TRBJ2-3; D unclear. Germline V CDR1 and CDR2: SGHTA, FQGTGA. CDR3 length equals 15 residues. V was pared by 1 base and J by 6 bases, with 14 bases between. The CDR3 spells CASSLSLVGRDTQYF. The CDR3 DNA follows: TGTGCCAGCAGCTTAAGTCTGGTTGGTCGGGATACGCAGTATTTT.

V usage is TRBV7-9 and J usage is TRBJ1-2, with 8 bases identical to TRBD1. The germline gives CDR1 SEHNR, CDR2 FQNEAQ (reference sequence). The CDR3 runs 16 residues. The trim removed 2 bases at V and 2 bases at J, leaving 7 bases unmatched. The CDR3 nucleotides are TGTGCCAGCAGCTTAAATGACAGGGGAGGGAACTATGGCTACACCTTC. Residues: CASSLNDRGGNYGYTF.

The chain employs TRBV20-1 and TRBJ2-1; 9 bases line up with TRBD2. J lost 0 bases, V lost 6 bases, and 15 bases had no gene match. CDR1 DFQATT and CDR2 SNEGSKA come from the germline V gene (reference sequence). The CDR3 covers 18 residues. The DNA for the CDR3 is TGCAGTGCAATTGGACTATTTAGCGGGAGCTTCTCCTACAATGAGCAGTTCTTC. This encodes CSAIGLFSGSFSYNEQFF.

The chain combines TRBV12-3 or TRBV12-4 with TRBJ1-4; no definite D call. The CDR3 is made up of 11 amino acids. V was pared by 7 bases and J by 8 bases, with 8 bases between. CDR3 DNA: TGTGCCAGCACCAGCCAGGAAAAACTGTTTTTT. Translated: CASTSQEKLFF.

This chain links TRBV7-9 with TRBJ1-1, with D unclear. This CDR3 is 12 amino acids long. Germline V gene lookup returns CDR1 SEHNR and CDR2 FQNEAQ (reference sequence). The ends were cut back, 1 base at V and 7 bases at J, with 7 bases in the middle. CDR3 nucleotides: TGTGCCAGCAGCTTAGTGACGTATGAAGCTTTCTTT. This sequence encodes CASSLVTYEAFF. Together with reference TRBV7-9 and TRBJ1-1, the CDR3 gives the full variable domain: DTGVSQNPRHKITKRGQNVTFRCDPISEHNRLYWYRQTLGQGPEFLTYFQNEAQLEKSRLLSDRFSAERPKGSFSTLEIQRTEQGDSAMYLCASSLVTYEAFFGQGTRLTVV.